These 32 T cell receptor beta chains came from one sample sequenced in a study of breast tumors, draining lymph nodes, adjacent tissues. One entry per CDR3 protein, called by TCRdb with MiXCR from the multiplex PCR reads. The sample yields roughly 14,000 distinct CDR3 sequences, about 60% seen once. Sequencing used tumor-adjacent breast tissue. The receptors were gathered from a female donor with breast cancer. Some clones in this sample may be carry-over from other donors' samples.

A word on this clonotype: This CDR3 is missing its conserved last phenylalanine or tryptophan, likely due to a read error. V and J are TRBV5-5 and TRBJ1-2; D call uncertain. This CDR3 contains 15 residues. Germline CDR1 and CDR2: SGHKS and YYEKEE (reference sequence). The V end lost 2 bases, the J end lost 9 bases, and 20 bases lay between the germline ends. CDR3 nucleotide sequence: TGTGCCAGCAGCTTAATAATTGCACCGCCAACTAGCTACACCTCC. Translation: CASSLIIAPPTSYTS.

This rearrangement joins TRBV18 to TRBJ2-7; the D gene is possibly TRBD1 (6 bases). V gave up 4 bases and J gave up 0 bases, with 10 bases separating them. The CDR3 contains 14 residues. CDR1 is KGHSH, CDR2 LQKENI, per germline. CDR3 loop: CASSLTGSSYEQYF. The CDR3 DNA reads as TGTGCCAGCTCACTTACAGGGAGCTCCTACGAGCAGTACTTC.

This clonotype has a count of ten or more. Mismatch with germline at one junction end may stem from a read error. The chain is built from TRBV7-8 and TRBJ2-1, with a weak D call TRBD1 (5 bases). Germline assignment: CDR1 SGHVS and CDR2 FQNEAQ. CDR3 length: 15 residues. The CDR3 DNA is TGTGCCAACAGCTTTTTGCAGGGTCCATACAATGAGCAGTTCTTC. Translated, it gives CANSFLQGPYNEQFF.

This clonotype was observed once. V usage is TRBV9 and J usage is TRBJ2-1; D uncertain. The germline V and J ends were trimmed by 3 bases and 4 bases, with 5 bases remaining between them. CDR3 length: 12 amino acids. CDR1 SGDLS and CDR2 YYNGEE come from the germline V gene. Written as DNA, the CDR3 is TGTGCCAGCAGCGACACGTACAATGAGCAGTTCTTC. Amino acid sequence: CASSDTYNEQFF.

This clonotype has a single count. The J gene is TRBJ2-3, the V gene TRBV4-1; 10 bases match TRBD2. The CDR3 extends over 16 amino acids. The germline V gene encodes CDR1 MGHRA and CDR2 YSYEKL. The junction had 3 bases not matched to a gene; V was cut back by 3 bases and J by 0 bases. The CDR3 region is CASSHIAGGSTDTQYF. CDR3 bases: TGCGCCAGCAGCCATATAGCGGGGGGTAGCACAGATACGCAGTATTTT.

By proportion, this clonotype is medium-sized (0.01 to 0.1%). The V call is TRBV5-5, the J call TRBJ1-6; maybe TRBD1 (5 bases). There are 15 residues in the CDR3. Between the trimmed V and J ends, which lost 1 base and 8 bases, there was a span of 13 bases. Germline lookup yields CDR1 SGHKS and CDR2 YYEKEE (reference sequence). CDR3 loop: CASSLWFDRDSPLHF. The CDR3, as DNA: TGTGCCAGCAGCTTGTGGTTTGACAGAGATTCACCCCTCCACTTT.

By share of the sample, this clonotype is medium-sized (0.01 to 0.1%). The chain combines TRBV12-5 with TRBJ1-3; D is unclear. Germline values: CDR1 LGHNT, CDR2 FRNRAP. The V and J ends lost 2 bases and 3 bases respectively, with 8 bases between them. This CDR3 has 14 residues. The CDR3 reads CASGLSRDGNTIYF. CDR3 DNA sequence: TGTGCTAGTGGTTTGTCCCGGGATGGAAACACCATATATTTT.

This clonotype has just a few counts. This rearrangement joins TRBV5-1 to TRBJ2-6, with a possible D match to TRBD1 (5 bases). The germline gives CDR1 SGHRS, CDR2 YFSETQ. V was trimmed by 4 bases and J by 2 bases, leaving 10 bases between them. This CDR3 has 15 residues. This CDR3 reads CASSLQGTGANVLTF. The DNA of the CDR3 is TGCGCCAGCAGCCTGCAGGGTACTGGGGCCAACGTCCTGACTTTC.

This clonotype was observed many times. The CDR3 region is CAITADMNTEAFF. DNA for the CDR3: TGTGCCATCACGGCAGATATGAACACTGAAGCTTTCTTT. The chain recombines TRBV10-3 with TRBJ1-1; the D is unclear. V lost 7 bases and J 0 bases, leaving 9 bases between the germline ends. From germline, CDR1 is ENHRY and CDR2 SYGVKD. The CDR3 loop spans 13 amino acids.

The table lists this clonotype with many counts. The chain employs TRBV15 and TRBJ1-2, with 8 bases lining up with TRBD1. The CDR3 sequence is 17 residues long. With 0 bases clipped from V and 0 bases from J, the junction kept 6 bases outside the gene matches. Germline CDR1 is LNHNV and CDR2 is YYDKDF (reference sequence). The CDR3 bases are TGTGCCACCAGCAGAGATGGACAGGGAGCCCCTAACTATGGCTACACCTTC. Translating it yields CATSRDGQGAPNYGYTF.

This chain joins TRBV6-2 or TRBV6-3 and TRBJ2-7, with 8 positions matching TRBD1. CDR3 length equals 15 residues. Germline V CDR1 and CDR2: MNHEY, SVGEGT. The ends lost 6 bases at V and 5 bases at J; junction bases unmatched: 12. In DNA, the CDR3 is TGTGCCAGCAGCGTCGTGCAGGGGGCGACAAACGAGCAGTACTTC. Protein sequence: CASSVVQGATNEQYF.

The chain has TRBV6-5 and TRBJ2-1; the D gene is possibly TRBD1 (5 bases). The CDR3 contains 15 residues. Trimming removed 0 bases from V and 10 bases from J, with 16 bases in between. Germline-derived CDR1 and CDR2 are MNHEY and SVGAGI. CDR3 in DNA: TGTGCCAGCAGTTACTCGGGCAGGGTAAATCCCGAGCAGTTCTTC. Amino acid sequence: CASSYSGRVNPEQFF.

The sample holds many counts of this clonotype. It may be a read error: a sequence one base away is much more abundant. V is TRBV20-1 and J is TRBJ2-7, with 7 bases identical to TRBD1. J was trimmed by 2 bases and V by 0 bases; bases with no gene match: 7. The CDR3 sequence is 15 residues long. Germline V gene data show CDR1 as DFQATT and CDR2 as SNEGSKA (reference sequence). This CDR3 reads CSARDLRQGAYEQYF. In DNA form, the CDR3 reads TGCAGTGCTAGAGATTTGAGACAGGGAGCCTACGAGCAGTACTTC.

This clonotype was observed at least ten times. V and J are TRBV18 and TRBJ2-1, with 9 positions matching TRBD1. This CDR3 has 17 residues. Germline CDR1 KGHSH, CDR2 LQKENI. The trim removed 3 bases at V and 1 base at J, leaving 7 bases unmatched. The DNA for the CDR3 is TGTGCCAGCTCACCCAACCATGGGACAGGGTCCTACAATGAGCAGTTCTTC. It yields the protein CASSPNHGTGSYNEQFF.

A remark on this clonotype: A junction boundary mismatches the germline segment, possibly from a read error. The chain uses TRBV7-8 and TRBJ2-5, with 10 bases identical to TRBD2. Germline V gene lookup returns CDR1 SGHVS and CDR2 FQNEAQ. This CDR3 comprises 15 residues. For the CDR3, the DNA is TGCGCCAGCTCCGGACTAGCGGTGTACCAAGAGACCCAGTACTTC. It encodes CASSGLAVYQETQYF.

The chain couples TRBV6-1 to TRBJ1-2; D perhaps matches TRBD1 (6 bases). The germline gives CDR1 MNHNS, CDR2 SASEGT. V was trimmed by 5 bases and J by 3 bases, leaving 13 bases between them. The CDR3 is 14 residues long. The CDR3 sequence: CASSTTDSDYGYTF. CDR3 bases: TGTGCCAGCAGTACCACGGACAGTGACTATGGCTACACCTTC.

The genes are TRBV12-3 or TRBV12-4 and TRBJ1-6; 11 nucleotides align to TRBD1. The trim removed 6 bases at V and 11 bases at J, leaving 9 bases unmatched. This CDR3 is built from 15 residues. The CDR3 DNA is TGTGCCAGCAGCCCGGGGGACAGGGGGGATACACCCCTCCACTTT. Translating gives CASSPGDRGDTPLHF.

The rearrangement uses TRBV29-1 and TRBJ1-2; D not certain. Germline CDR1 SQVTM, CDR2 ANQGSEA. The CDR3 has 11 residues. V lost 1 base and J lost 7, with 7 bases in between. The CDR3 here is CSVEAPPGYTF. DNA for the CDR3: TGCAGCGTTGAAGCCCCCCCTGGCTACACCTTC. Full variable domain (remainder filled in from reference TRBV29-1 and TRBJ1-2): SAVISQKPSRDICQRGTSLTIQCQVDSQVTMMFWYRQQPGQSLTLIATANQGSEATYESGFVIDKFPISRPNLTFSTLTVSNMSPEDSSIYLCSVEAPPGYTFGSGTRLTVV.

In this sample, this clonotype turned up many times. The chain combines TRBV6-6 with TRBJ2-5; 14 nucleotides align to TRBD2. J gave up 4 bases and V 0 bases, and 4 bases lay outside the gene matches. The CDR3 runs to 17 residues. Germline values: CDR1 MNHNY, CDR2 SVGAGI (reference sequence). CDR3 residues: CASSYSRLAGGGETQYF. The CDR3 nucleotides read TGTGCCAGCAGTTACTCTCGACTAGCGGGGGGGGGAGAGACCCAGTACTTC.

V and J are TRBV7-3 and TRBJ2-3; perhaps TRBD1 as D (6 bases). This CDR3 has 15 residues. Germline lookup yields CDR1 SGHTA and CDR2 FQGTGA. Trimming removed 0 bases from V and 2 bases from J, with 9 bases in between. The CDR3: CASSLTGGPTDTQYF. The CDR3 DNA follows: TGTGCCAGCAGCTTAACTGGGGGCCCCACAGATACGCAGTATTTT.

Note on this clonotype: This may arise from a read error, as a much more abundant clone is one base away. The V and J genes are TRBV6-5 and TRBJ1-1, with D tentatively TRBD1 (5 bases). Germline assignment: CDR1 MNHEY and CDR2 SVGAGI. The CDR3 spans 15 residues. CDR3 residues: CASSHSGRVKTEAFF. In DNA, the CDR3 is TGTGCCAGCAGTCACTCAGGGCGGGTGAAGACTGAAGCTTTCTTT.

The chain combines TRBV4-2 with TRBJ2-1, with 10 bases matching TRBD1. The V gene's germline CDR1 is LGHNA and CDR2 YNFKEQ. Trimming took 1 base from V and 15 from J; bases not matched to a gene: 0. The CDR3 runs to 11 residues. CDR3: CASSQGQGAFF. CDR3 DNA sequence: TGTGCCAGCAGCCAAGGACAGGGGGCGTTCTTC.

This clonotype is termed medium-sized. The genes are TRBV20-1 and TRBJ1-5; tentatively, D is TRBD1 (6 bases). This CDR3 has 18 amino acids. Germline CDR1 DFQATT, CDR2 SNEGSKA (reference sequence). V gave up 0 bases and J gave up 2 bases, with 20 bases separating them. CDR3: CSAREGGFARGGNQPQHF. The CDR3 nucleotides are TGCAGTGCTAGAGAGGGGGGCTTCGCTAGGGGTGGCAATCAGCCCCAGCATTTT.

The rearrangement joins TRBV19 to TRBJ2-3; maybe TRBD2 (5 bases). The CDR3 is 14 residues long. V lost 7 bases and J 2 bases, leaving 13 bases between the germline ends. Germline-derived CDR1 and CDR2 are LNHDA and SQIVND (reference sequence). The CDR3 here is CASIGGQYTDTQYF. The CDR3 bases are TGTGCCAGTATAGGCGGGCAGTACACAGATACGCAGTATTTT.

This clonotype was seen only a few times. The chain links TRBV4-1 to TRBJ1-6; no clear D. The CDR3 sequence is 16 residues long. V shed 0 bases and J shed 7 bases, with 13 bases lying between them. Germline lookup yields CDR1 MGHRA and CDR2 YSYEKL. The CDR3 DNA is TGCGCCAGCAGCCAAGATTGGCCAGGACCCAATTCACCCCTCCACTTT. Translated, it gives CASSQDWPGPNSPLHF.

This clonotype was detected only once. The genes are TRBV7-2 and TRBJ2-3; 10 bases are a match to TRBD2. Germline values: CDR1 SGHTA, CDR2 FQGNSA. V was clipped by 2 bases and J by 2 bases; unmatched bases: 4. CDR3 length: 16 amino acids. The CDR3 spells CASSLRLAGYTDTQYF. The CDR3 DNA follows: TGTGCCAGCAGCTTAAGACTAGCGGGTTACACAGATACGCAGTATTTT.

The chain joins TRBV5-6 to TRBJ2-7, with D tentatively TRBD1 (6 bases). The length of the CDR3 is 14 residues. The V and J ends lost 4 bases and 2 bases respectively, with 13 bases between them. Germline values: CDR1 SGHDT, CDR2 YYEEEE. CDR3 bases: TGTGCCAGCAGCCAGACAGGCCCACCCTACGAGCAGTACTTC. This encodes CASSQTGPPYEQYF.

This chain links TRBV2 with TRBJ2-3; D unresolved. The CDR3 consists of 13 residues. Trimming stripped 9 bases from V and 3 bases from J, with 13 bases between. The germline CDR1 and CDR2 sequences are SNHLY and FYNNEI. The CDR3 region is CARSLPGTDTQYF. In DNA form, the CDR3 reads TGTGCCAGGTCCCTCCCTGGGACAGATACGCAGTATTTT.

Details on this clonotype: A read error may explain this, as a much larger clone is one base away. The chain joins TRBV6-1 to TRBJ2-1; D uncertain. The CDR3 runs 13 residues. V lost 8 bases and J lost 1, with 9 bases in between. Germline V CDR1 and CDR2: MNHNS, SASEGT. The CDR3 coding sequence is TGTGCCAGCCGGCACGCATCCTACAATGAGCAGTTCTTC. Encoded protein: CASRHASYNEQFF.

This clonotype qualifies as medium-sized. This rearrangement joins TRBV10-3 to TRBJ1-2, with no clear D. Deletions cut 2 bases from V and 6 bases from J, with 16 bases between. The CDR3 contains 15 residues. Germline V lookup: CDR1 ENHRY, CDR2 SYGVKD. CDR3 nucleotides: TGTGCCATCAGTGAGAAACACCCTTCACCCCATGGCTACACCTTC. Translating it yields CAISEKHPSPHGYTF.

About this clonotype: The junction does not match germline at one end; this may be a read error. The rearrangement links TRBV20-1 to TRBJ2-7; D is uncertain. Germline loops: CDR1 DFQATT, CDR2 SNEGSKA (reference sequence). CDR3 length: 14 amino acids. The CDR3 DNA reads as TGCAGTGCTAGGGTGCCTTCAAGCTCCTCCGAGCAGTACTTC. Translating it yields CSARVPSSSSEQYF.

Sample share makes this clonotype large (0.1 to 1%). The chain recombines TRBV7-9 with TRBJ2-3; TRBD2 is a possible D gene (6 bases). CDR1 is SEHNR, CDR2 FQNEAQ, per germline (reference sequence). This CDR3 spans 17 amino acids. Trimming left V 5 bases short and J 0 bases short, with 18 bases between. CDR3 protein: CASSHQKGTYSTDTQYF. The CDR3 coding sequence is TGTGCCAGCAGCCACCAAAAAGGGACTTATAGCACAGATACGCAGTATTTT.